One sample yielded the 9 T cell receptor beta chains listed below, sequenced in a study of molecular identifiers for immune sequencing clone quantification. TCRdb independently ran MiXCR on the PCR reads; one entry per CDR3 protein. The sample lists around 470,000 distinct CDR3 sequences; over 20% were seen once. The sample taken for sequencing was naive CD8+ T cells from blood, with Jurkat cell RNA spiked in. Sample subset: FACS-sorted CD8+CD4-CCR7+CD45RA+ naive T cells. Receptors were obtained from a human donor in good health. Some libraries in this study had Jurkat cell RNA spiked in.

This clonotype occurred a few times. The rearrangement uses TRBV4-1 and TRBJ2-5, with D possibly TRBD2 on 6 matching bases. The CDR3 spans 19 residues. Looked up from germline, CDR1 is MGHRA and CDR2 is YSYEKL. V lost 0 bases, J lost 3 bases, and 23 bases lay in between. The CDR3 DNA reads TGCGCCAGCAGCCAAGAGGCCCCCCCCAGCGGGCCCTCTGAAGAGACCCAGTACTTC. Residues: CASSQEAPPSGPSEETQYF.

The rearrangement uses TRBV30 and TRBJ1-1; TRBD1 is a possible D gene (5 bases). CDR1 is GTSNPN and CDR2 is SVGIG in the germline V gene (reference sequence). The CDR3 has 15 amino acids. Between the trimmed V and J ends, which lost 0 bases and 1 base, there was a span of 12 bases. As DNA, the CDR3 is TGTGCCTGGAGTGTCCCTGCAGGGAGGAACACTGAAGCTTTCTTT. Its protein product is CAWSVPAGRNTEAFF.

V usage is TRBV28 and J usage is TRBJ2-3, with a possible D match to TRBD1 (6 bases). Trimming cost V 2 bases and J 4 bases, with 13 bases left between them. Germline CDR1 is MDHEN and CDR2 is SYDVKM. The CDR3 runs 15 residues. The CDR3: CASSLRGLSADTQYF. Written as DNA, the CDR3 is TGTGCCAGCAGTTTAAGGGGGTTGTCCGCAGATACGCAGTATTTT.

The table lists this clonotype with a few counts. The genes are TRBV2 and TRBJ2-7; tentatively, D is TRBD1 or TRBD2 (5 bases each). Germline values: CDR1 SNHLY, CDR2 FYNNEI. V was trimmed by 2 bases and J by 2 bases, leaving 10 bases between them. The CDR3 has 14 amino acids. The CDR3 DNA follows: TGTGCCAGCAGTGAAAGGGACGGAGCCTACGAGCAGTACTTC. Protein sequence: CASSERDGAYEQYF.

This clonotype was picked up many times. The chain couples TRBV2 to TRBJ2-7, with D possibly matching TRBD1 (6 bases). V was trimmed by 5 bases and J by 6 bases, leaving 11 bases between them. The CDR3 is 12 residues long. Germline CDR1 SNHLY, CDR2 FYNNEI. The CDR3 DNA reads TGTGCCAGCAGTCCTCCACAGGGCGAGCAGTACTTC. Protein product: CASSPPQGEQYF.

This clonotype was detected ten times or more. The J gene is TRBJ2-7, the V gene TRBV28; D is possibly TRBD2 (6 bases). This CDR3 contains 14 residues. Trimming removed 1 base from V and 3 bases from J, with 10 bases in between. From germline, CDR1 is MDHEN and CDR2 SYDVKM. This CDR3 reads CASSLSREYYEQYF. The CDR3 DNA sequence: TGTGCCAGCAGTTTATCCCGGGAGTACTACGAGCAGTACTTC.

This clonotype was picked up many times. DNA for the CDR3: TGTGCCAGCAGTGTTATCGGACATCGGGACGAGCAGTACTTC. Amino acids: CASSVIGHRDEQYF. V is TRBV27 and J is TRBJ2-7; a possible D gene is TRBD1 (5 bases). The CDR3 runs 14 residues. The V gene's germline CDR1 is MNHEY and CDR2 SMNVEV (reference sequence). V was cut by 5 bases and J by 5 bases, with 16 bases left in between.

As regards this clonotype: An end of the junction does not agree with germline; a read error may underlie this. The chain joins TRBV13 to TRBJ2-3, with 9 bases matching TRBD2. Germline CDR1 reads PRHDT; CDR2 reads FYEKMQ (reference sequence). This CDR3 is 17 amino acids long. This CDR3 reads CASSLVTSGASTDTRYF. The CDR3 DNA follows: TGTGCCAGCAGCTTAGTGACTAGCGGAGCTAGCACAGATACGCGGTATTTT.

The rearrangement uses TRBV7-9 and TRBJ2-3; D could derive from TRBD1 or TRBD2 (6 bases each). Per the germline V gene, CDR1 is SEHNR and CDR2 is FQNEAQ (reference sequence). Trimming removed 4 bases at V and 0 bases at J, with 11 bases between. The CDR3 is 15 amino acids. The CDR3 DNA sequence: TGTGCCAGCAGCTATGGGGGGCCAAGCACAGATACGCAGTATTTT. Protein: CASSYGGPSTDTQYF.